What follows are 26 T cell receptor beta chains derived from one specimen sequenced in a study of T-cell memory formation after mild COVID-19. MiXCR, run by TCRdb on the 5' RACE reads, gives a single entry per CDR3 protein. The sample yields about 240,000 distinct CDR3 sequences, 7.5% to 10% seen once. Sequencing was done on a sample of PBMCs or a T cell subset sorted from them (not recorded which). These receptors all stem from a man aged 18 to 30 who had mild COVID-19 (a few samples of this study predate the infection). Cell type and time point are not known.

The chain uses TRBV15 and TRBJ2-1; tentative D call: TRBD1 (6 bases). V lost 2 bases, J lost 13 bases, and 9 bases lay in between. Germline V CDR1 and CDR2: LNHNV, YYDKDF (reference sequence). The CDR3 has 11 residues. This CDR3 reads CATSRTGRQFF. CDR3 coding DNA: TGTGCCACCAGCAGAACAGGGAGACAGTTCTTC.

There are a few counts of this clonotype. J is TRBJ2-7 and V is TRBV19; 8 bases match TRBD2. V dropped 4 bases and J dropped 0; count of bases not matched to a gene: 8. Germline values: CDR1 LNHDA, CDR2 SQIVND (reference sequence). The CDR3 runs to 16 residues. In DNA form, the CDR3 reads TGTGCCAGTAGTACGCACGCGGGGGGCCGCTCCTACGAGCAGTACTTC. This sequence encodes CASSTHAGGRSYEQYF.

This clonotype was recorded many times. V is TRBV6-5 and J is TRBJ2-7; either TRBD1 or TRBD2 may fit D (5 bases each). CDR1 and CDR2 (germline): MNHEY, SVGAGI. V lost 3 bases to trimming and J lost 0 bases, with 9 bases between them. The CDR3 covers 14 residues. The CDR3 loop is CASSYRGLSYEQYF. CDR3 nucleotide sequence: TGTGCCAGCAGTTATCGGGGCCTCTCCTACGAGCAGTACTTC.

This clonotype was counted many times. The chain uses TRBV20-1 and TRBJ2-5; possibly TRBD1 for D (5 bases). Germline V gene lookup returns CDR1 DFQATT and CDR2 SNEGSKA (reference sequence). The CDR3 is 12 amino acids. V lost 3 bases and J 5 bases, leaving 10 bases between the germline ends. The CDR3 DNA reads as TGCAGTGCTAGCAGGGTGGTGGAGACCCAGTACTTC. Residues: CSASRVVETQYF.

This clonotype has just a few counts. The chain carries TRBV6-5 and TRBJ2-5; 7 nucleotides line up with TRBD1. This CDR3 has 16 amino acids. CDR1 is MNHEY, CDR2 SVGAGI, per germline. The ends lost 6 bases at V and 2 bases at J; junction bases unmatched: 12. The CDR3: CASSQDRARGQETQYF. DNA of the CDR3: TGTGCCAGCAGCCAAGACAGGGCGCGAGGGCAAGAGACCCAGTACTTC.

This clonotype has only a few counts. This chain links TRBV25-1 with TRBJ2-5; 13 bases are shared with TRBD2. In germline, CDR1 is MGHDK, CDR2 SYGVNS. After removal of 9 bases from V and 2 bases from J, the junction contained 0 bases not matched to a gene. This CDR3 contains 13 residues. In DNA, the CDR3 is TGTGCCAGACTAGCGGGGGGGCAAGAGACCCAGTACTTC. Its protein is CARLAGGQETQYF.

This clonotype was seen ten or more times. CDR3 loop: CASSLSKGESYNSPLHF. As DNA, the CDR3 is TGTGCCAGCAGCCTCTCCAAGGGGGAATCCTATAATTCACCCCTCCACTTT. The chain recombines TRBV7-2 with TRBJ1-6; weak D call: TRBD1 (6 bases). Germline V gene lookup returns CDR1 SGHTA and CDR2 FQGNSA. Trimming took off 5 bases at V and 1 base at J, with 15 bases between the two ends. This CDR3 spans 17 amino acids.

This sequence joins TRBV2 and TRBJ1-2, with D possibly being TRBD1 (6 bases). This CDR3 has 12 amino acids. Trimming cost V 4 bases and J 4 bases, with 7 bases left between them. CDR1 SNHLY and CDR2 FYNNEI come from the germline V gene. Here the CDR3 reads CASSGTVYGYTF. The CDR3, as DNA: TGTGCCAGCAGTGGGACAGTCTATGGCTACACCTTC.

This rearrangement joins TRBV6-5 to TRBJ1-1; no clear D. From germline, CDR1 is MNHEY and CDR2 SVGAGI. This CDR3 spans 14 amino acids. V was pared by 0 bases and J by 5 bases, with 10 bases between. This CDR3 is CASSYSGKWTEAFF. CDR3 nucleotide sequence: TGTGCCAGCAGTTACTCGGGGAAGTGGACTGAAGCTTTCTTT.

The chain joins TRBV11-2 to TRBJ2-1; 12 positions match TRBD2. The CDR3 is 18 residues long. The germline V gene has CDR1 SGHAT and CDR2 FQNNGV. V lost 0 bases and J lost 4; bases outside the gene matches: 7. DNA for the CDR3: TGTGCCAGCAGCTTAGATCCGGCTAGCGGGGGGGTATACAATGAGCAGTTCTTC. This codes for CASSLDPASGGVYNEQFF.

The table lists this clonotype with a few counts. This chain joins TRBV29-1 and TRBJ2-5; the D is unclear. V gave up 3 bases and J gave up 4 bases, with 12 bases separating them. This CDR3 is built from 13 residues. Germline V gene sequence: CDR1 SQVTM, CDR2 ANQGSEA. The CDR3 reads CSVDRVEGETQYF. The CDR3 DNA reads TGCAGCGTTGATCGGGTAGAAGGAGAGACCCAGTACTTC.

In this sample, this clonotype turned up a few times. The chain has TRBV6-6 and TRBJ2-7; D uncertain. V was pared by 5 bases and J by 0 bases, with 14 bases between. Germline V CDR1 and CDR2: MNHNY, SVGAGI (reference sequence). This CDR3 has 15 amino acids. DNA for the CDR3: TGTGCCAGCAGTCCTTCCGGGCTCAGCTCCTACGAGCAGTACGTC. Amino acids: CASSPSGLSSYEQYV.

The chain has TRBV7-8 and TRBJ2-1, with 7 positions matching TRBD2. The CDR3 sequence is 16 residues long. The germline gives CDR1 SGHVS, CDR2 FQNEAQ. V dropped 3 bases and J dropped 6; count of bases not matched to a gene: 11. The chain's CDR3 is CASSFRDWGGSNEQFF. CDR3 nucleotide sequence: TGTGCCAGCAGCTTCCGGGACTGGGGAGGGTCCAATGAGCAGTTCTTC.

This clonotype was counted a single time. In DNA, the CDR3 is TGTGCCAGCAGCTTGATAGGGTTTCCAAATGAGCAGTTCTTC. Protein product: CASSLIGFPNEQFF. The rearrangement links TRBV7-2 to TRBJ2-1; D not certain. CDR1 and CDR2 (germline): SGHTA, FQGNSA. V was trimmed by 3 bases and J by 7 bases, leaving 13 bases between them. The CDR3 sequence is 14 residues long.

This clonotype was recorded a few times. The chain recombines TRBV10-3 with TRBJ1-2; 10 nucleotides match TRBD1. The length of the CDR3 is 14 residues. The germline V gene encodes CDR1 ENHRY and CDR2 SYGVKD. The J segment lost 7 bases and the V segment lost 5 bases, leaving 7 bases of the junction unmatched. DNA of the CDR3: TGTGCCATCAGTTCGGGACAGGGGAAAGGTGGCTACACCTTC. As protein: CAISSGQGKGGYTF.

This clonotype was seen a handful of times. The V call is TRBV20-1, the J call TRBJ2-1; D unclear. Germline lookup yields CDR1 DFQATT and CDR2 SNEGSKA (reference sequence). V dropped 3 bases and J dropped 0 bases, with 12 bases sitting between them. The CDR3 has 15 residues. Here the CDR3 DNA reads TGCAGTGCTAGCCGTCAGTCGAGCTCCTACAATGAGCAGTTCTTC. Amino acids: CSASRQSSSYNEQFF.

V gene TRBV19 combines with J gene TRBJ1-2; 11 bases are shared with TRBD1. Germline trimming cut 4 bases from V and 5 bases from J; bases unmatched to any gene: 9. In germline, CDR1 is LNHDA, CDR2 SQIVND (reference sequence). This CDR3 has 16 residues. The CDR3 nucleotides are TGTGCCAGTAGTACCTTCGGACAGGGGGCGGATTATGGCTACACCTTC. Its protein is CASSTFGQGADYGYTF.

This clonotype showed up just a few times. The V gene is TRBV7-3, the J gene TRBJ1-1, with D unclear. Germline lookup yields CDR1 SGHTA and CDR2 FQGTGA. The CDR3 is 13 residues long. The V end was cut by 5 bases, the J end by 5 bases, with 12 bases between. CDR3 region: CASSASTMTEAFF. The CDR3 nucleotides are TGTGCCAGCAGCGCCTCTACGATGACTGAAGCTTTCTTT.

The genes are TRBV6-5 and TRBJ2-1, with TRBD2 matching 11 bases. After removal of 5 bases from V and 6 bases from J, the junction contained 6 bases not matched to a gene. The CDR3 is 15 amino acids. From germline, CDR1 is MNHEY and CDR2 SVGAGI. The CDR3 sequence: CASSQLAGGPNEQFF. In nucleotides, the CDR3 is TGTGCCAGCAGTCAGCTAGCGGGGGGCCCCAATGAGCAGTTCTTC.

Many counts were recorded for this clonotype. The chain couples TRBV5-1 to TRBJ2-5; 11 positions agree with TRBD2. This CDR3 contains 17 residues. V dropped 4 bases and J dropped 3; count of bases not matched to a gene: 11. CDR1 is SGHRS and CDR2 is YFSETQ in the germline V gene. CDR3 protein: CASSASLRLAGKETQYF. The CDR3 DNA sequence: TGCGCCAGCAGCGCCTCCCTCAGACTAGCGGGGAAAGAGACCCAGTACTTC. The whole variable domain, remainder taken from reference TRBV5-1 and TRBJ2-5, is KAGVTQTPRYLIKTRGQQVTLSCSPISGHRSVSWYQQTPGQGLQFLFEYFSETQRNKGNFPGRFSGRQFSNSRSEMNVSTLELGDSALYLCASSASLRLAGKETQYFGPGTRLLVL.

This clonotype was seen many times. The chain has TRBV5-1 and TRBJ1-4; D gene uncertain. The CDR3 loop spans 16 amino acids. Trimming took 4 bases from V and 6 from J, leaving 19 bases between them. Germline loops: CDR1 SGHRS, CDR2 YFSETQ. CDR3 DNA sequence: TGCGCCAGCAGCCCGGCGGGCCAGACTGAGTATGAAAAACTGTTTTTT. It codes for CASSPAGQTEYEKLFF.

This chain links TRBV6-2 or TRBV6-3 with TRBJ1-5, with D possibly TRBD1 on 5 matching bases. Deletions cut 8 bases from V and 4 bases from J, with 15 bases between. The CDR3 contains 14 residues. Germline V gene data show CDR1 as MNHEY and CDR2 as SVGEGT. As DNA, the CDR3 is TGTGCCAGCCGGGGCAGGACGGGTAATCAGCCCCAGCATTTT. This sequence encodes CASRGRTGNQPQHF.

There are a few counts of this clonotype. The V call is TRBV6-2 or TRBV6-3, the J call TRBJ2-3, with 7 bases aligning to TRBD2. V lost 4 bases and J lost 0; bases outside the gene matches: 10. The germline CDR1 and CDR2 sequences are MNHEY and SVGEGT. There are 17 residues in the CDR3. The CDR3 protein is CASSSKEAGESTDTQYF. The CDR3, as DNA: TGTGCCAGCAGTTCTAAGGAGGCGGGGGAGAGCACAGATACGCAGTATTTT.

This clonotype appeared a few times. The genes are TRBV7-9 and TRBJ2-3; maybe TRBD1 (5 bases). The germline CDR1 and CDR2 sequences are SEHNR and FQNEAQ (reference sequence). The CDR3 is 15 amino acids. V lost 4 bases, J lost 3 bases, and 14 bases lay in between. CDR3 bases: TGTGCCAGCAGCTCAGGCAGGGTTCGGACAGATACGCAGTATTTT. Amino acid sequence: CASSSGRVRTDTQYF. Based on the CDR3 plus reference TRBV7-9 and TRBJ2-3, the full variable domain is DTGVSQNPRHKITKRGQNVTFRCDPISEHNRLYWYRQTLGQGPEFLTYFQNEAQLEKSRLLSDRFSAERPKGSFSTLEIQRTEQGDSAMYLCASSSGRVRTDTQYFGPGTRLTVL.

The chain employs TRBV2 and TRBJ2-1, with 13 bases aligning to TRBD2. Germline CDR1 is SNHLY and CDR2 is FYNNEI. The CDR3 runs to 15 residues. V lost 3 bases to trimming and J lost 8 bases; unmatched junction nucleotides: 4. The CDR3 DNA follows: TGTGCCAGCAGTGATGCACTAGCGGGGGGGCATGAGCAGTTCTTC. It yields the protein CASSDALAGGHEQFF.

This clonotype has a handful of counts. This chain's CDR3 is CATSRGLAQETQYF. The CDR3 DNA is TGTGCCACCAGCAGAGGACTAGCTCAAGAGACCCAGTACTTC. The J gene is TRBJ2-5, the V gene TRBV15; 7 nucleotides match TRBD2. Germline assignment: CDR1 LNHNV and CDR2 YYDKDF (reference sequence). The CDR3 has 14 amino acids. The V gene end was trimmed by 1 base and the J gene end by 2 bases; junction bases not matched to a gene: 1. The entire variable domain, with the rest obtained from reference TRBV15 and TRBJ2-5, is as follows: DAMVIQNPRYQVTQFGKPVTLSCSQTLNHNVMYWYQQKSSQAPKLLFHYYDKDFNNEADTPDNFQSRRPNTSFCFLDIRSPGLGDTAMYLCATSRGLAQETQYFGPGTRLLVL.